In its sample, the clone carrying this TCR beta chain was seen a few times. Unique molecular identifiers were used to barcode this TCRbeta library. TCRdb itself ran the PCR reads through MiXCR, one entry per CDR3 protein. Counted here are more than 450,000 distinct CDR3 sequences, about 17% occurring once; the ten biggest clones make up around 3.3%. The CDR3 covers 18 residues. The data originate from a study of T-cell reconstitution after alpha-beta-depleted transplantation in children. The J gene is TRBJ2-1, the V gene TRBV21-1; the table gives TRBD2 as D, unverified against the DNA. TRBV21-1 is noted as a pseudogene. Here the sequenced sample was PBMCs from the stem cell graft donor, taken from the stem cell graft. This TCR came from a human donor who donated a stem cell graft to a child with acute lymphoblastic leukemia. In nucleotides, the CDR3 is TGTGCCAGCAGCAAAAGCCCTAAGCGGGGGGACTACTACAATGAGCAGTTCTTC. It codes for CASSKSPKRGDYYNEQFF.